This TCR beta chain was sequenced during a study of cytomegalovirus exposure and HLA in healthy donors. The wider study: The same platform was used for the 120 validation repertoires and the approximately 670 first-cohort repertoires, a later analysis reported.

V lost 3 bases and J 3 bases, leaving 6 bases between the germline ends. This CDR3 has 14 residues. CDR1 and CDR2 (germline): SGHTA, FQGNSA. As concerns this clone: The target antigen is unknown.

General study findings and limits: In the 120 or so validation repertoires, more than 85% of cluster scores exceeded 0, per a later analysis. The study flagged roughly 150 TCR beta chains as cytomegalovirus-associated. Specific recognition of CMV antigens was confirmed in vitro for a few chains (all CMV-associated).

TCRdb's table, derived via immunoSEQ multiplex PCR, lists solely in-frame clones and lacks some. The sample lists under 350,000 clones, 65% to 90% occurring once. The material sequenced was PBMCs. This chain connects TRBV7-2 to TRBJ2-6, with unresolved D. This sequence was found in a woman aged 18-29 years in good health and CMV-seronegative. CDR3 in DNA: TGTGCCAGCAGCTTTGTGCGTGGGGCCAACGTCCTGACTTTC. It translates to CASSFVRGANVLTF.